The T cell receptor (beta chain) under discussion was sequenced for a study of vaccination and CD4 T cells after COVID-19 (dated by TCRdb to between 2021 and 2024). Concerning the study at large: Six males and four females were included in the convalescent cohort, with two Hispanic individuals, seven Caucasians, two Asians and one multiracial person represented. The time from the second vaccine dose to post-vaccine blood sampling had a median of roughly 77 days and ranged from about 12 to 241 days. In control cultures, a CEFX viral epitope pool was used as positive control, an HIV-1 Nef peptide pool was used as negative control, or no peptide was added. Post-COVID blood samples from convalescent patients were collected a median of 101 days after diagnosis, with a range of 35 to 161 days. The cultures were stimulated with overlapping spike peptide pools from SARS-CoV-2 and from the common cold coronaviruses HCoV-NL63, HCoV-OC43 and HCoV-229E. In 9 to 11 COVID-19 convalescent patients and 4 infection-naive healthy vaccine recipients, researchers compared the spike-specific CD4+ TCR repertoire from before mRNA vaccination with the repertoire from after. Participants received two doses of either the Pfizer-BioNTech BNT162b2 vaccine (n=8) or the Moderna mRNA-1273 vaccine (n=2).

CDR1 and CDR2 are read off the germline V gene as SGHTA and FQGNSA. The trim is 2 bases for V and 8 bases for J, with a gap of 6 bases between the germline ends. CDR3 length: 11 amino acids, cysteine to phenylalanine. Only CDR3 DNA is held: 33 bases, read in frame from base 1. Findings and caveats that apply to the study as a whole: Only a relatively small number of convalescent patients were included in the study, and early timepoints following natural infection were not analyzed. Among convalescent patients, a median approximately 88% of the SARS-CoV-2-reactive clones seen after vaccination appeared only after vaccination, which suggests priming specific to the vaccine. The median count of SARS-CoV-2-reactive clonotypes went up from 20 to 25 after infection to 38 after vaccination, although the change was not significant. Nearly all vaccine-specific clones in convalescent patients (304 of 307) were mono-reactive for SARS-CoV-2 spike rather than cross-reactive with common cold coronaviruses.

This clonotype was counted only a few times. Its antigen is unknown. Per-base qualities were not stored, and no clone one base away is much larger. This specimen's treatment or condition label, per the study, means: 10-day PBMC culture with coronavirus spike peptide pools or control peptides (ViraFEST assay). To expand antigen-specific T cells with peptide pools and then pick out the expanded clonotypes through TCR sequencing, the study relied on the ViraFEST assay. The absence of prior SARS-CoV-2 infection in healthy vaccine recipients was confirmed by negative nucleocapsid antibody tests before and after vaccination. Each well held 2.1 million or so PBMCs cultured in IMDM containing roughly 5% human AB serum and approximately 9.6 IU/ml IL-2, with about 9.1 ug/ml peptide pools added. Half of the culture medium was replaced with fresh IL-2-containing medium on days 3 and 7. After about 11 days of culture, CD4+ T cells were isolated by negative selection using the EasySep CD4+ T cell isolation kit. Ficoll-Paque Plus gradient centrifugation was used to isolate PBMCs from whole blood, and the isolated PBMCs were then either used fresh or cryopreserved at -140C. Culture conditions were generally each tested in triplicate wells.

The library was made by PCR. At the Johns Hopkins FTIC core, DNA from the cultured CD4+ T cells underwent TCR sequencing with the Oncomine TCR Beta short-read assay. The QIAamp micro DNA kit was used to extract genomic DNA from the cultured CD4+ T cells. The Oncomine TCR Beta libraries from cultured CD4+ T cells were pooled using unique dual indexes and then sequenced on an Illumina iSeq 100. The source study handled its data this way. Non-productive sequences were filtered out, and CDR3s that did not start with C, did not end with F or W, or were shorter than 7 amino acids were discarded. Antigen-specific clonotypes were identified with the MANAFEST web application by comparing peptide-stimulated wells with reference and other culture wells. An FDR below 0.05, an odds ratio above 5, and a productive frequency above 0.1% in at least two of three replicate wells were required for clones to be considered positive. Cross-reactive clonotypes were defined as significantly expanded in both SARS-CoV-2 spike wells and at least one common cold coronavirus spike condition. Similarity between CDR3 sequences was evaluated in R version 3.6.1 using Levenshtein distances (stringdist) and unrooted phylogenetic trees (ape). TCRdb redid the processing of the public reads, applying fastp at Q25 and MiXCR, and retained in-frame beta chains. Rows merge per CDR3 protein into single entries with the most common DNA and genes. The authors' filters were not applied to this entry. This sample gives over 20,000 distinct CDR3 sequences in total; approximately 40% of them show up just once. Under 20% of the sample is in the top ten clones.

The source material was CD4+ T cells from blood, cultured in vitro, sampled before SARS-CoV-2 vaccination. The TCR was taken from a human donor who received a COVID-19 vaccine. The rearrangement combines TRBV7-2 with TRBJ1-2; confidence is insufficient to name the D gene. The DNA sequence reads TGTGCCAGCAGCTTAAAGATCGGCTACACCTTC. This yields the protein CASSLKIGYTF.